One T cell receptor beta chain is described in this entry. 60 Vbeta and 13 Jbeta primers were used in PCR. Repertoires were generated with immunoSEQ multiplex PCR, while TCRdb's copy carries only in-frame clones and drops some. The sample consists of about 170,000 clones, over 75% of them appearing once. This sample stems from a study of cytomegalovirus exposure and HLA in healthy donors. The CDR3 loop spans 14 amino acids. The germline V and J ends were trimmed by 2 bases and 7 bases, with 12 bases remaining between them. Germline V CDR1 and CDR2: SGHDT, YYEEEE. The TCR sequence derives from a woman aged 50 to 60 in good health and CMV-seropositive. The sequenced sample was PBMCs. The rearrangement uses TRBV5-6 and TRBJ2-2; possibly TRBD1 for D (5 bases). The CDR3 sequence is CASSFQQDSGELFF. The CDR3 coding sequence is TGTGCCAGCAGCTTTCAGCAAGACAGCGGGGAGCTGTTTTTT. Complete variable domain (other parts from reference TRBV5-6 and TRBJ2-2): DAGVTQSPTHLIKTRGQQVTLRCSPKSGHDTVSWYQQALGQGPQFIFQYYEEEERQRGNFPDRFSGHQFPNYSSELNVNALLLGDSALYLCASSFQQDSGELFFGEGSRLTVL.